These 6 T cell receptor beta chains were sequenced from one sample in a study of HIV-infected patients and healthy controls (dated by TCRdb to about 2014). Receptor amplification or capture employed 5' RACE. The instrument was an Illumina MiSeq. Using SuperScript III with primers targeting the alpha and beta constant regions, around 500 ng of RNA was reverse transcribed. Separate alpha and beta chain libraries were made by chain-specific third strand synthesis with multiplexing indices. The raw public data were reprocessed by TCRdb itself: fastp quality trimming at Q25, MiXCR clonotype calling, in-frame beta chains only. Rows with one shared CDR3 protein collapse into an entry with the most common genes and DNA. Here the sample has 17,000 or so distinct CDR3 sequences; around 5.5% occur a single time. Under 2.5% of the sample is held by the ten biggest clonotypes. Since whole blood was used without any cell fractionation, the repertoire reflected all peripheral T cells in unsorted form.

Sequencing used blood. These receptors were collected from an adult in good health.

This clonotype turned up a few times. This rearrangement joins TRBV5-1 to TRBJ1-5, with a weak D call TRBD1 (6 bases). V shed 0 bases and J shed 7 bases, with 8 bases lying between them. CDR1 is SGHRS and CDR2 is YFSETQ in the germline V gene. The CDR3 extends over 13 amino acids. CDR3 bases: TGCGCCAGCAGCTTGGACAGGGAGCAGCCCCAGCATTTT. It translates to CASSLDREQPQHF.

There are many counts of this clonotype. The chain links TRBV11-3 to TRBJ2-7; D remains unclear. Germline V gene sequence: CDR1 SGHNT, CDR2 YENEEA. The CDR3 contains 13 residues. V was pared by 3 bases and J by 4 bases, with 10 bases between. The CDR3 sequence is CASSFTSGYEQYF. The CDR3 nucleotides read TGTGCCAGCAGCTTTACTTCAGGATACGAGCAGTACTTC.

This clonotype was picked up many times. The chain employs TRBV6-5 and TRBJ2-7, with 7 bases matching TRBD1. CDR3 length equals 15 residues. After removal of 7 bases from V and 2 bases from J, the junction contained 11 bases not matched to a gene. The germline V gene has CDR1 MNHEY and CDR2 SVGAGI. CDR3 nucleotide sequence: TGTGCCAGCACCCTGAACAGGGGTGAGGCCTACGAGCAGTACTTC. The encoded protein is CASTLNRGEAYEQYF.

The V gene is TRBV29-1, the J gene TRBJ2-2; 10 bases agree with TRBD1. CDR3 size: 14 residues. V lost 6 bases and J lost 5; bases outside the gene matches: 6. Per the germline V gene, CDR1 is SQVTM and CDR2 is ANQGSEA. The DNA of the CDR3 is TGCAGCGTGGGGGACAGGGGAGTAACCGGGGAGCTGTTTTTT. Translation gives CSVGDRGVTGELFF.

This clonotype was observed at least ten times. CDR3 in DNA: TGTGCCAGCAGCCAAGTTGAGACAGGGGGCTCAGATACGCAGTATTTT. The encoded protein is CASSQVETGGSDTQYF. The rearrangement joins TRBV3-1 to TRBJ2-3; 10 positions agree with TRBD1. The junction had 5 bases not matched to a gene; V was cut back by 1 base and J by 4 bases. Germline V lookup: CDR1 LGHDT, CDR2 YNNKEL (reference sequence). This CDR3 comprises 16 residues.

This clonotype was detected only a few times. The rearrangement links TRBV7-6 to TRBJ2-3; possibly TRBD2 for D (5 bases). Between the trimmed V and J ends, which lost 3 bases and 2 bases, there was a span of 15 bases. Germline CDR1 SGHVS, CDR2 FNYEAQ. CDR3 length: 16 amino acids. The CDR3 region is CASSLGVFGSTDTQYF. CDR3 sequence (DNA): TGTGCCAGCAGCTTGGGAGTCTTCGGATCCACAGATACGCAGTATTTT.